This T cell receptor beta chain was sequenced for a study of blood T cell repertoires in COVID-19. The assay was immunoSEQ multiplex PCR, and TCRdb's table has in-frame clones only and misses some. The sample yields around 38,000 clones, roughly 85% seen once. This TCR derives from a man aged 55-75 years with COVID-19, enrolled during active disease. Material for sequencing was peripheral blood.

The CDR3 is CASSPQTSLSYEQYF. For the CDR3, the DNA is TGTGCCAGCAGTCCGCAGACTAGCCTATCCTACGAGCAGTACTTC. The chain recombines TRBV6-2 or TRBV6-3 with TRBJ2-7; 7 positions agree with TRBD2. The CDR3 loop spans 15 amino acids. Germline V gene data show CDR1 as MNHEY and CDR2 as SVGEGT. V was clipped by 5 bases and J by 1 base; unmatched bases: 8.